This is a list of T cell receptor beta chains from one sample in a study of metastatic and nonmetastatic thyroid tumors. TCRdb re-clonotyped the PCR reads via MiXCR. This table has under 20,000 clones, approximately 30% appearing once. The sample taken for sequencing was tumor tissue. These receptor sequences come from a female donor with papillary thyroid cancer or a benign thyroid nodule (not recorded which). Some clones in this sample may be carry-over from other donors' samples. CDR3s include the opening cysteine and the closing phenylalanine or tryptophan. Clone size appears in some rows only: once, few, many, or a class for an expanded clone.

v_gene	abundance	CDR3aa
TRBV5-1	many	CASGTSGAPDTQYF
TRBV6-4	few	CVSSTSGGPDTQYF
TRBV20-1	many	CSALTSGGFTDTQYF
TRBV7-2	NA	CASSLGVRENQPQHF
TRBV6-1	NA	CASSEPSLVMLF
TRBV10-3	many	CAISDGGLAGHQETQYF
TRBV6-1	many	CASADREEEKLFF
TRBV11-2	NA	CASSLVFPGANVLTF
TRBV6-5	NA	CAISYEREYEHYF
TRBV6-1	NA	CASGEGLAGGNEQFF
TRBV20-1	large	CSALLAGPHNEQFF
TRBV4-2	many	CASSQVRDGTDTQYF
TRBV20-1	many	CSARDSGSSYNEQFF
TRBV7-9	many	CASSSNKVRVFF
TRBV9	once	CASSSYTSYTDTQYF
TRBV6-1	few	CASSESTSRVYNEQFF
TRBV6-6	many	CASSYGGGASYEQYF
TRBV5-1	many	CASSLAGETYGYTF
TRBV6-5	few	CASNYEVNSPLHF
TRBV20-1	NA	CSARDRGLSYEQYF
TRBV20-1	many	CSARDGQWPQHF
TRBV6-1	NA	CASRDSGLYTDTQYF
TRBV6-4	few	CASSPGETEEQFF
TRBV4-1	NA	CASSQDFSEQYF
TRBV6-2/TRBV6-3	NA	CASSYQVSYEQYF
TRBV20-1	many	CSATTGAKTQYF
TRBV7-2	many	CASSPRGLTEAFF
TRBV19	few	CATTGLADYNEQFF
TRBV24-1	many	CATSDLGDSNTDTQYF
TRBV7-9	NA	CASSSRGDRNYEQYF
TRBV3-1	many	CASRRTGGSYEQYF
TRBV6-9	few	CASSYPGLLLESSYEQYF
TRBV6-2/TRBV6-3	few	CASRSGPEDYGYTF